The entry below gives a single T cell receptor (beta chain) sequence along with its context. This entry comes from a study of cytomegalovirus exposure and HLA in healthy donors. Assay: immunoSEQ multiplex PCR; the TCRdb copy retains only in-frame clones and omits some. Found here are around 160,000 clones, around four fifths of them singletons; the top ten hold 2% to 2.5%. The CDR3 is 16 amino acids. Between the trimmed V and J ends, which lost 0 bases and 4 bases, there was a span of 12 bases. Germline V gives CDR1 KGHSH, CDR2 LQKENI. This chain connects TRBV18 to TRBJ1-4, with a weak D call TRBD1 (5 bases). Sequenced material: PBMCs. The source is a man under 40 in good health and CMV-seropositive. The CDR3 loop is CASSPPIPGYNEKLFF. In DNA, the CDR3 is TGTGCCAGCTCACCACCAATCCCAGGGTATAATGAAAAACTGTTTTTT.